One sample yielded the 10 T cell receptor beta chains listed below, sequenced in a study of glioma-infiltrating T cells. Amplification of TCR alpha and beta CDR3 regions from RNA used iRepertoire nested multiplex PCR. MiXCR was run by TCRdb on the multiplex PCR reads, yielding one entry per CDR3 protein. Of 150,000 to 200,000 distinct CDR3 sequences listed, about 32% are singletons. Sequencing was carried out using glioma tissue, nonneoplastic brain tissue, or PBMCs (not recorded which). The receptors shown here come from a human donor with low-grade glioma or glioblastoma, undergoing nonglioma brain surgery, or in good health (not recorded which).

This clonotype appeared many times. The rearrangement uses TRBV4-3 and TRBJ2-1; TRBD1 aligns across 10 bases. The CDR3 consists of 16 residues. Germline lookup yields CDR1 LGHNA and CDR2 YSLEER. V shed 2 bases, J shed 4 bases, and the junction held 5 bases outside the gene matches. The CDR3 loop reads CASSQKGQGLYNEQFF. In DNA form, the CDR3 reads TGCGCCAGCAGCCAAAAGGGACAGGGGCTGTACAATGAGCAGTTCTTC.

Ten or more counts support this clonotype. The genes are TRBV20-1 and TRBJ2-3, with 9 positions matching TRBD2. The ends lost 0 bases at V and 0 bases at J; junction bases unmatched: 4. The CDR3 runs to 16 residues. The germline gives CDR1 DFQATT, CDR2 SNEGSKA (reference sequence). CDR3 loop: CSARDPLAGSTDTQYF. In nucleotides, the CDR3 is TGCAGTGCTAGAGATCCGCTAGCGGGAAGCACAGATACGCAGTATTTT.

With regard to this clonotype: Just one base apart from a much larger clone, this may be a read error. V is TRBV5-4 and J is TRBJ1-1; D is undetermined. The CDR3 has 15 residues. The germline CDR1 and CDR2 sequences are SGHNT and YYREEE (reference sequence). V dropped 4 bases and J dropped 5 bases, with 18 bases sitting between them. For the CDR3, the DNA is TGTGCCAGCAGCACCCGGGCTTTAGGAAAAACTGAAGCTTTCTTT. Protein sequence: CASSTRALGKTEAFF.

A word on this clonotype: A single base separates this from a much larger clone, so it may be a read error. The DNA is omitted, as the CDR3 cannot be located on it reliably, and the CDR3 follows TCRdb's listing. The chain uses TRBV25-1 and TRBJ2-7; the D call in the table, TRBD1, was not verified against the DNA. Germline loops: CDR1 MGHDK, CDR2 SYGVNS. Inclusive of both ends, the CDR3 amounts to 16 amino acids. CDR3 sequence reads: CASSEYSWGPGTEHYF.

The chain has TRBV5-1 and TRBJ1-3; no clear D. CDR3 length: 19 residues. Germline values: CDR1 SGHRS, CDR2 YFSETQ. Trimming cost V 0 bases and J 2 bases, with 21 bases left between them. The CDR3 coding sequence is TGCGCCAGCAGCTTGGCTCCCAGAAGCCTGCAGTGGGCTGGAAACACCATATATTTT. It codes for CASSLAPRSLQWAGNTIYF. Complete variable domain (other parts from reference TRBV5-1 and TRBJ1-3): KAGVTQTPRYLIKTRGQQVTLSCSPISGHRSVSWYQQTPGQGLQFLFEYFSETQRNKGNFPGRFSGRQFSNSRSEMNVSTLELGDSALYLCASSLAPRSLQWAGNTIYFGEGSWLTVV.

This clonotype was seen repeatedly, ten times or more. The rearrangement uses TRBV25-1 and TRBJ1-3; no reliable D call. The CDR3 extends over 16 amino acids. Germline V CDR1 and CDR2: MGHDK, SYGVNS. V lost 2 bases and J 0 bases, leaving 11 bases between the germline ends. The CDR3 is CASSEQKRGSGNTIYF. CDR3 bases: TGTGCCAGCAGTGAACAGAAAAGAGGCTCTGGAAACACCATATATTTT.

The rearrangement uses TRBV30 and TRBJ2-1; tentatively, D is TRBD1 (5 bases). With 0 bases removed from V and 4 bases from J, the gap between germline ends came to 7 bases. The germline CDR1 and CDR2 sequences are GTSNPN and SVGIG (reference sequence). CDR3 length: 13 amino acids. CDR3 loop: CAWSVTGYNEQFF. In nucleotides, the CDR3 is TGTGCCTGGAGTGTAACAGGTTACAATGAGCAGTTCTTC. Variable domain in full (rest from reference TRBV30 and TRBJ2-1): SQTIHQWPATLVQPVGSPLSLECTVEGTSNPNLYWYRQAAGRGLQLLFYSVGIGQISSEVPQNLSASRPQDRQFILSSKKLLLSDSGFYLCAWSVTGYNEQFFGPGTRLTVL.

Comment on this clonotype: One end of the junction fails to match germline, which may point to a read error. The chain combines TRBV5-4 with TRBJ1-1, with no clear D. Per germline, CDR1 SGHNT and CDR2 YYREEE (reference sequence). CDR3 size: 13 residues. CDR3 DNA: TGTGCCAGCAGCTTGTCTTATTACACTCAAGCTTTCTTT. It is translated as CASSLSYYTQAFF.

This clonotype was recorded many times. V usage is TRBV6-1 and J usage is TRBJ1-3; a possible D gene is TRBD1 (5 bases). V lost 6 bases and J lost 0, with 15 bases in between. Germline V gene data show CDR1 as MNHNS and CDR2 as SASEGT. The CDR3 runs to 16 residues. The CDR3: CASRLRAGSSGNTIYF. The CDR3 bases are TGTGCCAGCAGATTACGGGCAGGGTCCTCTGGAAACACCATATATTTT.

This clonotype was seen a handful of times. This chain joins TRBV12-3 or TRBV12-4 and TRBJ2-7; 12 bases agree with TRBD2. The J segment lost 1 base and the V segment lost 10 bases, leaving 5 bases of the junction unmatched. The CDR3 totals 14 residues. DNA of the CDR3: TGTGCCACCTCTAGCGGGAGGGGTTCCTACGAGCAGTACTTC. Translated: CATSSGRGSYEQYF.